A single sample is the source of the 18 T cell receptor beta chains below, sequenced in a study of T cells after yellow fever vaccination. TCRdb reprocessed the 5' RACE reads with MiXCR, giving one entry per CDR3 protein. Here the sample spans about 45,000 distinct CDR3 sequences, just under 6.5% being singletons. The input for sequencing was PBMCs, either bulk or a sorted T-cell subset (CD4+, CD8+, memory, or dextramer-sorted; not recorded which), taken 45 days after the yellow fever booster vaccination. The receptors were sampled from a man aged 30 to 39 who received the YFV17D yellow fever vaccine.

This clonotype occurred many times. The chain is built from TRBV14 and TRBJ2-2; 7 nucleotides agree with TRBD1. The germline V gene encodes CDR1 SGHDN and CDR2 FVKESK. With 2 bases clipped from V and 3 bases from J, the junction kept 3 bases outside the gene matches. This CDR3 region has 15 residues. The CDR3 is CASSQPQGYTGELFF. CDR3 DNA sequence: TGTGCCAGCAGCCAACCACAGGGGTACACCGGGGAGCTGTTTTTT.

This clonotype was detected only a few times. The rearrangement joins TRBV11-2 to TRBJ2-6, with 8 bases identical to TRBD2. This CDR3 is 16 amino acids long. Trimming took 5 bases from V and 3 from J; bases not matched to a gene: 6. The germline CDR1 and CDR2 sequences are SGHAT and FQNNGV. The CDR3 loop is CASSPGGAYGANVLTF. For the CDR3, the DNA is TGTGCCAGCAGCCCCGGGGGGGCTTATGGGGCCAACGTCCTGACTTTC.

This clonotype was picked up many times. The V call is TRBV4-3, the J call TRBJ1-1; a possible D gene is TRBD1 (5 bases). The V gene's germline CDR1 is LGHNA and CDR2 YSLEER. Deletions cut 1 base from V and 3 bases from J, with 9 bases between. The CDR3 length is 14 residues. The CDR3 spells CASSQGTPYTEAFF. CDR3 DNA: TGCGCCAGCAGCCAAGGGACACCTTACACTGAAGCTTTCTTT.

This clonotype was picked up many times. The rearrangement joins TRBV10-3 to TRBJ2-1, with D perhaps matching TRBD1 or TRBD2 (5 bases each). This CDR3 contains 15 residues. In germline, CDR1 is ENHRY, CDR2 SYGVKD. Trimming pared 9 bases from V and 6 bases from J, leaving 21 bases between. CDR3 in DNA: TGTGCCATTGCGGCCGGGACCCCAAATCCCAATGAGCAGTTCTTC. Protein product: CAIAAGTPNPNEQFF.

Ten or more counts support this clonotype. CDR3 sequence (DNA): TGTGCCAGCAGCCCCAGTGGCAGATACCCCGCTGAAGCTTTCTTT. Its protein product is CASSPSGRYPAEAFF. The V gene is TRBV9, the J gene TRBJ1-1; D remains ambiguous. V was cut by 4 bases and J by 6 bases, with 19 bases left in between. The CDR3 spans 15 residues. CDR1 is SGDLS, CDR2 YYNGEE, per germline.

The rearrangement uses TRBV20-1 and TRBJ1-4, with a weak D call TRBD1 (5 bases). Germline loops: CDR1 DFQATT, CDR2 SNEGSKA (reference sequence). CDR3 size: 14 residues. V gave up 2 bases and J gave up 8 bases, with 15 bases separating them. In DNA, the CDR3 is TGCAGTGCTAGACCGGGCACCTGGGGGGAAAAACTGTTTTTT. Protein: CSARPGTWGEKLFF.

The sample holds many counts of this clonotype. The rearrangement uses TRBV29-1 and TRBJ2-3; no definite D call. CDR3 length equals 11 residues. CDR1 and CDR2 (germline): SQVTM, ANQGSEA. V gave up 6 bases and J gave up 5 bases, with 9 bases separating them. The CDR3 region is CSVDHGDTQYF. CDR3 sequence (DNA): TGCAGCGTAGACCATGGAGATACGCAGTATTTT.

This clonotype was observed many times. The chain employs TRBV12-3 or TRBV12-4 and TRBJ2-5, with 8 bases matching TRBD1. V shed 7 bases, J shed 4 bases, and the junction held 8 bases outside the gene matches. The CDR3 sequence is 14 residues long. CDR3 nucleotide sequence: TGTGCCAGCACCCCTGGGGGACAGGCAGAGACCCAGTACTTC. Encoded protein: CASTPGGQAETQYF.

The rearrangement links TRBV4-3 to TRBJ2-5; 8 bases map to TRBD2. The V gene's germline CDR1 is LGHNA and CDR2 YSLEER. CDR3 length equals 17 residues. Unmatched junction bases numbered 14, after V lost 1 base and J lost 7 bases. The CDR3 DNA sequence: TGCGCCAGCAGCCAAGGGGGAACCGGGAGGGTCTCGGGGACCCAGTACTTC. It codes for CASSQGGTGRVSGTQYF.

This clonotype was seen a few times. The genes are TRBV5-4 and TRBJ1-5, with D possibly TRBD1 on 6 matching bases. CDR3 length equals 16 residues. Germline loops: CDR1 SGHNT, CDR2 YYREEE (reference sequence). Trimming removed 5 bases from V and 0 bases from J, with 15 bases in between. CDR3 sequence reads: CASRGGIGGSNQPQHF. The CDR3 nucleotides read TGTGCCAGCAGGGGCGGCATAGGGGGTAGCAATCAGCCCCAGCATTTT.

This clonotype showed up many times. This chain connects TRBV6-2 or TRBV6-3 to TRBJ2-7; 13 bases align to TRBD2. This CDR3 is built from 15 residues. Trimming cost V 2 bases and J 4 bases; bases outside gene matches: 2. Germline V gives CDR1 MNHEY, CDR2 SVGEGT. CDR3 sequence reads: CASSYEGLAGYEQYF. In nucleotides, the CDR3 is TGTGCCAGCAGTTACGAGGGACTAGCGGGATACGAGCAGTACTTC.

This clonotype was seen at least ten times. This chain's CDR3 is CASSSKPRLAGDHNEQFF. The CDR3 region has the DNA TGTGCCAGCAGTTCCAAACCCAGACTAGCGGGAGACCACAATGAGCAGTTCTTC. The chain links TRBV6-5 to TRBJ2-1; 12 nucleotides match TRBD2. This CDR3 comprises 18 residues. Trimming at V came to 4 bases and at J to 5 bases, leaving 12 bases not matched to a gene. The germline V gene has CDR1 MNHEY and CDR2 SVGAGI.

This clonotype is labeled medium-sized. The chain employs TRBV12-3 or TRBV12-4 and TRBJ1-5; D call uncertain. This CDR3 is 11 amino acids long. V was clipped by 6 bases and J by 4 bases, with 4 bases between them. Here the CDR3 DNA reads TGTGCCAGCAGCTCTAATCAGCCCCAGCATTTT. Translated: CASSSNQPQHF.

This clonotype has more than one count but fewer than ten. The CDR3 protein is CASSFQGVGEKLFF. CDR3 nucleotides: TGTGCCAGCAGTTTCCAAGGGGTTGGGGAAAAACTGTTTTTT. The chain combines TRBV27 with TRBJ1-4, with D maybe TRBD1 (5 bases). CDR1 is MNHEY, CDR2 SMNVEV, per germline (reference sequence). The V end was cut by 3 bases, the J end by 8 bases, with 13 bases between. The CDR3 spans 14 residues.

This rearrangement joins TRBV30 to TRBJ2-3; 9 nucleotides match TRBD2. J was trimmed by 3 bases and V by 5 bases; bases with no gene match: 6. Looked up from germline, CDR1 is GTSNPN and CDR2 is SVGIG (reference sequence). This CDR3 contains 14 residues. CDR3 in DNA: TGTGCCTGGGAAGTAGCGGGAGTGACAGATACGCAGTATTTT. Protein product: CAWEVAGVTDTQYF.

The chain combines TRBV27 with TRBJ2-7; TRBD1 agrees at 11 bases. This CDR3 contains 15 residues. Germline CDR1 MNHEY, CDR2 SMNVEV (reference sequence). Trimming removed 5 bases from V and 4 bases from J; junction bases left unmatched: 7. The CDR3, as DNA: TGTGCCAGCAGTACCCGGGACAGGGGGTCTTACGAGCAGTACTTC. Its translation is CASSTRDRGSYEQYF.

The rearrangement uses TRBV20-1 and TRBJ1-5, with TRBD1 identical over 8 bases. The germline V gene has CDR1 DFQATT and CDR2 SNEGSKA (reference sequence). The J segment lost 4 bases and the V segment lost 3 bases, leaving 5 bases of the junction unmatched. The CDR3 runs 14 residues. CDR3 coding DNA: TGCAGTGCTAGGTCGGACAGGGATAATCAGCCCCAGCATTTT. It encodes CSARSDRDNQPQHF.

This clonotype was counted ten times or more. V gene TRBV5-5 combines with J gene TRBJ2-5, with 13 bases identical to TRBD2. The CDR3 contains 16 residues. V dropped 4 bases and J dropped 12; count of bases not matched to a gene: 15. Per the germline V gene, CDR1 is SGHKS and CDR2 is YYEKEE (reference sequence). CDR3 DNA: TGTGCCAGCAGCGCCCGCCCCGGGACTAGCGGGGCGGCCGAGTACTTC. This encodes CASSARPGTSGAAEYF.